This T cell receptor (beta chain) originates from a study of CD8 T cells in ankylosing spondylitis. Study observations and caveats: Relatively rare in peripheral blood, disease-linked clones were also CD8+. What seemed typical of ankylosing spondylitis blood was a TCR beta motif built from several highly homologous variants. Reportedly, disease-linked clones are significantly enriched in ankylosing spondylitis patients' matched synovial fluid.

V lost 4 bases and J 0 bases, leaving 14 bases between the germline ends. CDR3 size: 17 residues. CDR1 is SGDLS and CDR2 is YYNGEE in the germline V gene. Making use of molecular barcodes, quantitative 5'-RACE generated TCR beta libraries. TCRdb re-derived calls from the 5' RACE reads in MiXCR, one entry per CDR3 protein. The sample lists some 840,000 distinct CDR3 sequences, about an eighth occurring once. In the case of this clonotype: Its matching antigen is unknown.

This chain uses TRBV9 with TRBJ2-6; tentatively, D is TRBD1 (6 bases). The sample comprised blood, either unsorted or a sorted T cell fraction (not recorded which). The sequence came from a male donor with ankylosing spondylitis. CDR3 region: CASSTGQLNSGANVLTF. The DNA of the CDR3 is TGTGCCAGCAGCACAGGACAGTTGAACTCTGGGGCCAACGTCCTGACTTTC.